This T cell receptor beta chain was sequenced for a study of blood T cell repertoires in COVID-19. Study-wide background: There were acute and convalescent COVID-19 samples, and they came from the United States, Italy and Spain.

Sequencing used immunoSEQ multiplex PCR; TCRdb keeps in-frame clones, though not all of them. The table lists 110,000 to 150,000 clones, more than 80% of them singletons, with 4.3% in the top ten. V was pared by 3 bases and J by 5 bases, with 7 bases between. CDR1 is DFQATT and CDR2 is SNEGSKA in the germline V gene (reference sequence). This CDR3 comprises 11 residues. Cohort 3 recovered donors had two negative PCRs, clearance, or symptom resolution. The sample taken for sequencing was PBMCs or T cells enriched from blood (not recorded which). The chain combines TRBV20-1 with TRBJ1-1; the D gene is possibly TRBD1 (5 bases). The sequence came from a man aged 45-60 years who had recovered from COVID-19. The CDR3 region is CSASGGTEAFF. CDR3 sequence (DNA): TGCAGTGCTAGCGGGGGGACTGAAGCTTTCTTT.